Each of the 25 T cell receptor beta chains below was sequenced from the same sample in a study of blood T cells in healthy people across ages. Sample-barcoded 5' priming and a J-beta primer mix drove a second PCR of about 7 to 11 cycles. TCRdb recomputed calls from the 5' RACE reads with MiXCR, one row per CDR3 protein. The sample lists 720,000 or so distinct CDR3 sequences, over 40% occurring once. The material sequenced was blood. The receptors derive from a man older than 75 in good health.

The V and J genes are TRBV6-2 or TRBV6-3 and TRBJ2-5; 8 bases align to TRBD1. The end of the DNA fits TRBJ2-4 better, so the J call may be wrong. CDR3 length equals 15 residues. Germline-derived CDR1 and CDR2 are MNHEY and SVGEGT. The CDR3 here is CASSYSAGGQNIQYF. The CDR3 bases are TGTGCCAGCAGTTACTCGGCAGGGGGCCAAAACATTCAGTACTTC.

The chain carries TRBV3-1 and TRBJ2-7; D is undetermined. Per germline, CDR1 LGHDT and CDR2 YNNKEL (reference sequence). V lost 1 base and J lost 1, with 5 bases in between. This CDR3 is 13 amino acids long. The CDR3 loop is CASSQVTSYEQYF. The CDR3 nucleotides read TGTGCCAGCAGCCAAGTGACGTCCTACGAGCAGTACTTC.

This clonotype appeared once. V gene TRBV7-2 combines with J gene TRBJ2-7, with D tentatively TRBD2 (6 bases). CDR3 length: 15 residues. Trimming cost V 5 bases and J 7 bases, with 21 bases left between them. Germline assignment: CDR1 SGHTA and CDR2 FQGNSA. The CDR3 DNA is TGTGCCAGCAGCCCTAGCGATCGATCCCCGAATGAGCAGTACTTC. This gives the protein CASSPSDRSPNEQYF.

Concerning this clonotype itself: No DNA is shown, since the ends of the CDR3 on it are uncertain; the CDR3 is the one TCRdb lists. The V gene is TRBV7-2, the J gene TRBJ1-2. Per the germline V gene, CDR1 is SGHTA and CDR2 is FQGNSA. The length of the CDR3 is 12 amino acids, counting both ends. The CDR3 loop is CASSFAAGSHTF.

The chain employs TRBV7-2 and TRBJ2-2; D not resolved. CDR1 SGHTA and CDR2 FQGNSA come from the germline V gene. The CDR3 has 13 residues. V was cut by 7 bases and J by 4 bases, with 10 bases left in between. The CDR3, as DNA: TGTGCCAGCACCCGAAACCCCACCGGGGAGCTGTTTTTT. Protein sequence: CASTRNPTGELFF.

The V and J genes are TRBV18 and TRBJ2-1; D remains ambiguous. Germline V gene data show CDR1 as KGHSH and CDR2 as LQKENI. V lost 3 bases, J lost 13 bases, and 25 bases lay in between. The CDR3 sequence is 16 residues long. CDR3 in DNA: TGTGCCAGCTCACCGGGTTCCGTCATAGCCAAAAACATTCAGTTCTTC. This encodes CASSPGSVIAKNIQFF.

This clonotype was seen ten or more times. V is TRBV25-1 and J is TRBJ2-1; D might be TRBD1 (5 bases). There are 11 residues in the CDR3. The germline gives CDR1 MGHDK, CDR2 SYGVNS. The ends were cut back, 8 bases at V and 7 bases at J, with 9 bases in the middle. CDR3 residues: CASLGVNEQFF. For the CDR3, the DNA is TGTGCCAGCTTAGGGGTTAATGAGCAGTTCTTC. The variable domain in full, with the rest retrieved from reference TRBV25-1 and TRBJ2-1, is EADIYQTPRYLVIGTGKKITLECSQTMGHDKMYWYQQDPGMELHLIHYSYGVNSTEKGDLSSESTVSRIRTEHFPLTLESARPSHTSQYLCASLGVNEQFFGPGTRLTVL.

J is TRBJ2-2 and V is TRBV2, with 15 bases matching TRBD2. Germline V CDR1 and CDR2: SNHLY, FYNNEI. The CDR3 consists of 18 residues. The ends lost 7 bases at V and 0 bases at J; junction bases unmatched: 6. The CDR3 loop reads CASTQGLAGGANTGELFF. CDR3 DNA sequence: TGTGCCAGCACTCAAGGACTAGCGGGAGGGGCGAACACCGGGGAGCTGTTTTTT.

The rearrangement joins TRBV3-1 to TRBJ2-2, with a possible D match to TRBD1 (6 bases). Germline-derived CDR1 and CDR2 are LGHDT and YNNKEL (reference sequence). The V and J ends lost 1 base and 4 bases respectively, with 16 bases between them. The CDR3 totals 17 residues. CDR3 nucleotides: TGTGCCAGCAGCCAAGCCTACAGGGTTTCGACCACCGGGGAGCTGTTTTTT. It yields the protein CASSQAYRVSTTGELFF.

This clonotype has only a few counts. The chain uses TRBV27 and TRBJ2-3; 9 bases align to TRBD2. CDR3 length: 15 residues. Losses at the gene ends were 9 bases for V and 7 bases for J; bases not matched to a gene: 14. The V gene's germline CDR1 is MNHEY and CDR2 SMNVEV (reference sequence). The CDR3 DNA reads as TGTGCCAGTTCCGCAGCGGGGGGCGGGCGGTATACGCAGTATTTT. It is translated as CASSAAGGGRYTQYF.

This clonotype was seen a handful of times. The rearrangement links TRBV7-2 to TRBJ2-7; no reliable D call. V shed 2 bases and J shed 3 bases, with 14 bases lying between them. Germline V lookup: CDR1 SGHTA, CDR2 FQGNSA. The CDR3 contains 15 residues. The CDR3 here is CASSLQKGSIYEQYF. As DNA, the CDR3 is TGTGCCAGCAGCTTACAGAAGGGCTCCATCTACGAGCAGTACTTC.

The table lists this clonotype with a few counts. J is TRBJ1-5 and V is TRBV20-1, with D perhaps matching TRBD1 (5 bases). V lost 3 bases to trimming and J lost 3 bases, with 9 bases between them. Germline assignment: CDR1 DFQATT and CDR2 SNEGSKA (reference sequence). CDR3 length equals 13 residues. This CDR3 reads CSARDTYNQPQHF. The CDR3 coding sequence is TGCAGTGCTAGGGACACTTACAATCAGCCCCAGCATTTT.

V is TRBV30 and J is TRBJ1-2; TRBD1 aligns across 8 bases. V lost 3 bases to trimming and J lost 8 bases; unmatched junction nucleotides: 11. The germline V gene encodes CDR1 GTSNPN and CDR2 SVGIG (reference sequence). This CDR3 comprises 14 residues. The CDR3 DNA is TGTGCCTGGAGCCTCCCAGGACAGGGAGGAGGCTACACCTTC. Its protein product is CAWSLPGQGGGYTF.

The V gene is TRBV20-1, the J gene TRBJ2-3, with 10 bases aligning to TRBD2. Per germline, CDR1 DFQATT and CDR2 SNEGSKA (reference sequence). This CDR3 contains 15 residues. The V and J ends lost 5 bases and 0 bases, in that order; junction bases with no gene match: 5. CDR3 in DNA: TGCAGTGCTCCCAGGACTAGCGGAAGCACAGATACGCAGTATTTT. This sequence encodes CSAPRTSGSTDTQYF.

This clonotype has only a few counts. The rearrangement uses TRBV20-1 and TRBJ2-3; D is undetermined. Trimming cost V 6 bases and J 1 base, with 8 bases left between them. The CDR3 length is 12 residues. The germline CDR1 and CDR2 sequences are DFQATT and SNEGSKA (reference sequence). Here the CDR3 DNA reads TGCAGTGCCCGCGCCGGCACAGATACGCAGTATTTT. This encodes CSARAGTDTQYF.

This sequence joins TRBV4-2 and TRBJ2-5; perhaps D is TRBD1 or TRBD2 (6 bases each). Germline CDR1 and CDR2: LGHNA and YNFKEQ. V dropped 1 base and J dropped 2 bases, with 14 bases sitting between them. CDR3 size: 16 residues. The CDR3 sequence: CASSQGGARRQETQYF. As DNA, the CDR3 is TGTGCCAGCAGCCAAGGGGGGGCCCGGAGACAAGAGACCCAGTACTTC.

The DNA for the CDR3 is TGCGCCAGCAGCTTTGGTGGGGCAGTCGAAGAGACCCAGTACTTC. This encodes CASSFGGAVEETQYF. The gene calls are TRBV5-1 and TRBJ2-5; a weak D match, TRBD1 (5 bases). Trimming pared 2 bases from V and 3 bases from J, leaving 14 bases between. CDR3 size: 15 residues. Germline values: CDR1 SGHRS, CDR2 YFSETQ.

The chain employs TRBV7-2 and TRBJ2-7; D is possibly TRBD2 (5 bases). CDR3 size: 16 residues. Germline CDR1 is SGHTA and CDR2 is FQGNSA. The V and J ends lost 1 base and 2 bases respectively, with 15 bases between them. DNA of the CDR3: TGTGCCAGCAGCTTAGAGACCGGGGTCAAGACCTACGAGCAGTACTTC. Translated, it gives CASSLETGVKTYEQYF. Full variable domain (outside the CDR3, taken from reference TRBV7-2 and TRBJ2-7): GAGVSQSPSNKVTEKGKDVELRCDPISGHTALYWYRQSLGQGLEFLIYFQGNSAPDKSGLPSDRFSAERTGGSVSTLTIQRTQQEDSAVYLCASSLETGVKTYEQYFGPGTRLTVT.

In this sample, this clonotype turned up many times. This chain's CDR3 is CASSPGRMNTEAFF. CDR3 bases: TGTGCCAGCAGTCCGGGACGGATGAACACTGAAGCTTTCTTT. The V call is TRBV6-2 or TRBV6-3, the J call TRBJ1-1; D is possibly TRBD1 (5 bases). V shed 5 bases and J shed 0 bases, with 10 bases lying between them. Germline-derived CDR1 and CDR2 are MNHEY and SVGEGT. The CDR3 totals 14 residues.

In its sample, this clonotype was seen once. V gene TRBV9 combines with J gene TRBJ2-1; 9 bases agree with TRBD2. J was trimmed by 9 bases and V by 0 bases; bases with no gene match: 10. The CDR3 covers 16 residues. Germline V lookup: CDR1 SGDLS, CDR2 YYNGEE. The CDR3 loop is CASSVEGLAGLREQFF. Here the CDR3 DNA reads TGTGCCAGCAGCGTAGAGGGGCTAGCGGGATTACGTGAGCAGTTCTTC.

This clonotype was counted a few times. This chain links TRBV6-6 with TRBJ2-5; 13 bases line up with TRBD2. The junction had 10 bases not matched to a gene; V was cut back by 5 bases and J by 7 bases. The CDR3 covers 16 residues. CDR1 is MNHNY and CDR2 is SVGAGI in the germline V gene (reference sequence). CDR3 coding DNA: TGTGCCAGCAGTACCTTCACTAGCGGGGGGGCCGGGACCCAGTACTTC. Its translation is CASSTFTSGGAGTQYF.

About this clonotype: The junction differs from germline at one of its ends, possibly a read error. This chain joins TRBV10-3 and TRBJ2-6; the D gene is possibly TRBD1 (5 bases). This CDR3 is 13 amino acids long. Germline V lookup: CDR1 ENHRY, CDR2 SYGVKD. The CDR3 nucleotides read TGTGCCAGCCGAATCACTGGGGCCAACGTCCCGACTTTC. It specifies CASRITGANVPTF.

J is TRBJ1-5 and V is TRBV20-1; D uncertain. The CDR3 sequence is 14 residues long. The germline V gene has CDR1 DFQATT and CDR2 SNEGSKA (reference sequence). Trimming shortened V by 3 bases and J by 3 bases, and 12 bases separated the two germline ends. The chain's CDR3 is CSASNRVDNQPQHF. The CDR3 DNA follows: TGCAGTGCTAGTAATAGGGTGGACAATCAGCCCCAGCATTTT.

The V and J genes are TRBV18 and TRBJ1-4; no definite D call. V shed 5 bases and J shed 0 bases, with 13 bases lying between them. The germline V gene has CDR1 KGHSH and CDR2 LQKENI. CDR3 length: 16 residues. The CDR3 DNA follows: TGTGCCAGCTCATCGCAAAGCAGAGCAACTAATGAAAAACTGTTTTTT. Protein sequence: CASSSQSRATNEKLFF.

The genes are TRBV14 and TRBJ1-2, with TRBD1 as a possible D gene (5 bases). Looked up from germline, CDR1 is SGHDN and CDR2 is FVKESK. The CDR3 is 17 amino acids. The V gene lost 1 base and the J gene lost 0 bases, with 15 bases spanning the gap. The DNA for the CDR3 is TGTGCCAGCAGCCAAGCCCAGGGAACTGGAGCTAACTATGGCTACACCTTC. Protein sequence: CASSQAQGTGANYGYTF.